One and the same sample provided the 25 T cell receptor beta chains below, sequenced in a study of blood T cell repertoires in COVID-19. Sequencing was performed with immunoSEQ multiplex PCR; in TCRdb, only in-frame clones are kept and a portion is missing. The data show just over 75,000 clones, approximately 80% seen once. Material for sequencing was peripheral blood. These receptors all stem from a man aged 55 to 70 with active or convalescent COVID-19.

Note on this clone: The junction differs from germline at one of its ends, possibly a read error. The genes are TRBV7-7 and TRBJ1-4, with a possible D match to TRBD1 (5 bases). Looked up from germline, CDR1 is SSHAT and CDR2 is FNYEAQ (reference sequence). The CDR3 length is 15 residues. The CDR3 sequence: CASSSGGTGNEKLFF. For the CDR3, the DNA is TGTGCTAGCAGCTCGGGGGGGACGGGAAATGAAAAACTGTTTTTT.

This rearrangement joins TRBV28 to TRBJ1-2; 8 bases are a match to TRBD1. After removal of 6 bases from V and 4 bases from J, the junction contained 7 bases not matched to a gene. This CDR3 spans 14 amino acids. The germline V gene encodes CDR1 MDHEN and CDR2 SYDVKM. The CDR3 coding sequence is TGTGCCAGCAGGTCGCAGGGGGCTTTCTATGGCTACACCTTC. Translating gives CASRSQGAFYGYTF.

This clone was recorded a few times. The chain employs TRBV7-2 and TRBJ2-2; D not resolved. V lost 5 bases and J 6 bases, leaving 13 bases between the germline ends. Germline CDR1 reads SGHTA; CDR2 reads FQGNSA. The CDR3 spans 14 residues. The CDR3: CASSTSFEAGELFF. The CDR3 nucleotides are TGTGCCAGCAGCACCTCGTTCGAGGCCGGGGAGCTGTTTTTT. Variable domain in full (rest from reference TRBV7-2 and TRBJ2-2): GAGVSQSPSNKVTEKGKDVELRCDPISGHTALYWYRQSLGQGLEFLIYFQGNSAPDKSGLPSDRFSAERTGGSVSTLTIQRTQQEDSAVYLCASSTSFEAGELFFGEGSRLTVL.

The chain links TRBV19 to TRBJ1-4, with a weak D call TRBD1 (5 bases). CDR1 is LNHDA, CDR2 SQIVND, per germline (reference sequence). Trimming left V 8 bases short and J 0 bases short, with 10 bases between. CDR3 length equals 14 residues. This CDR3 is CASWGDPTNEKLFF. CDR3 DNA sequence: TGTGCCAGTTGGGGGGACCCAACTAATGAAAAACTGTTTTTT.

The chain uses TRBV11-3 and TRBJ2-5, with TRBD2 identical over 15 bases. This CDR3 has 16 residues. J lost 4 bases, V lost 5 bases, and 5 bases had no gene match. Germline CDR1 reads SGHNT; CDR2 reads YENEEA. The CDR3 spells CASSLRTSGGGETQYF. The CDR3 coding sequence is TGTGCCAGCAGCCTACGGACTAGCGGGGGGGGAGAGACCCAGTACTTC.

This clone appeared once. The chain couples TRBV9 to TRBJ2-3; D possibly corresponds to TRBD2 (7 bases). The CDR3 has 16 residues. The germline V gene has CDR1 SGDLS and CDR2 YYNGEE. Between the trimmed V and J ends, which lost 4 bases and 5 bases, there was a span of 20 bases. CDR3 sequence reads: CASSRSTGGQIDTQYF. CDR3 coding DNA: TGTGCCAGCAGCCGATCTACGGGGGGCCAAATAGATACGCAGTATTTT.

This clone has more than one count but fewer than ten. The CDR3 is CASSLDLDRAKANYGYTF. In DNA form, the CDR3 reads TGTGCCAGCAGTTTGGATTTGGACAGGGCGAAAGCTAACTATGGCTACACCTTC. The genes are TRBV28 and TRBJ1-2, with 8 bases lining up with TRBD1. This CDR3 spans 18 amino acids. The junction had 12 bases not matched to a gene; V was cut back by 3 bases and J by 0 bases. Germline values: CDR1 MDHEN, CDR2 SYDVKM.

The chain employs TRBV12-3 or TRBV12-4 and TRBJ1-1; no reliable D call. This CDR3 spans 13 amino acids. V lost 1 base and J lost 0, with 3 bases in between. CDR3: CASSLVLNTEAFF. CDR3 sequence (DNA): TGTGCCAGCAGTTTAGTATTGAACACTGAAGCTTTCTTT.

The rearrangement links TRBV5-6 to TRBJ1-2; possible D gene TRBD1, 5 bases. The CDR3 covers 12 residues. Per the germline V gene, CDR1 is SGHDT and CDR2 is YYEEEE. V lost 1 base to trimming and J lost 6 bases, with 7 bases between them. CDR3: CASSLWGDGYTF. In DNA form, the CDR3 reads TGTGCCAGCAGCTTGTGGGGGGATGGCTACACCTTC. The entire variable domain, with the rest obtained from reference TRBV5-6 and TRBJ1-2, is as follows: DAGVTQSPTHLIKTRGQQVTLRCSPKSGHDTVSWYQQALGQGPQFIFQYYEEEERQRGNFPDRFSGHQFPNYSSELNVNALLLGDSALYLCASSLWGDGYTFGSGTRLTVV.

This clone was seen only a few times. The V call is TRBV29-1, the J call TRBJ1-3; unclear D gene. The germline V gene encodes CDR1 SQVTM and CDR2 ANQGSEA. The CDR3 runs to 14 residues. Trimming left V 4 bases short and J 0 bases short, with 10 bases between. The CDR3 protein is CSVAGLRSGNTIYF. The CDR3 bases are TGCAGCGTTGCCGGACTCCGCTCTGGAAACACCATATATTTT.

The chain recombines TRBV3-1 (or the pseudogene TRBV3-2) with TRBJ1-5; TRBD1 is a possible D gene (5 bases). V was shortened by 1 base and J by 2 bases, with 9 bases between the two germline ends. This CDR3 comprises 15 residues. In germline, CDR1 is LGHDT, CDR2 YNNKEL (reference sequence). CDR3 loop: CASSQGGAGNQPQHF. In DNA, the CDR3 is TGTGCCAGCAGCCAAGGTGGGGCTGGCAATCAGCCCCAGCATTTT.

The genes are TRBV29-1 and TRBJ2-7, with D perhaps TRBD1 (7 bases). There are 11 residues in the CDR3. CDR1 and CDR2 from the germline V gene are SQVTM and ANQGSEA. V was pared by 5 bases and J by 6 bases, with 11 bases between. CDR3 nucleotides: TGCAGCGTTCGACAGGGAGGCGAGCAGTACTTC. Its protein is CSVRQGGEQYF.

The chain recombines TRBV6-2 or TRBV6-3 with TRBJ2-3, with 12 bases aligning to TRBD2. The V and J ends lost 2 bases and 2 bases, in that order; junction bases with no gene match: 8. CDR3 length: 18 amino acids. The germline CDR1 and CDR2 sequences are MNHEY and SVGEGT. CDR3 DNA sequence: TGTGCCAGCAGTTACCCGTTACTAGCGGGGGGTACCACAGATACGCAGTATTTT. Translating gives CASSYPLLAGGTTDTQYF.

The V gene is TRBV5-5, the J gene TRBJ2-7; TRBD2 might be the D (5 bases). The CDR3 spans 15 residues. The germline V gene encodes CDR1 SGHKS and CDR2 YYEKEE (reference sequence). Trimming took 0 bases from V and 2 from J, leaving 12 bases between them. The CDR3 region is CASSLGSPTTYEQYF. As DNA, the CDR3 is TGTGCCAGCAGCTTGGGATCCCCGACTACCTACGAGCAGTACTTC.

V is TRBV2 and J is TRBJ2-5, with 8 nucleotides matching TRBD2. The V segment lost 7 bases and the J segment 4 bases; nucleotides outside the gene matches: 11. The CDR3 consists of 15 residues. Germline lookup yields CDR1 SNHLY and CDR2 FYNNEI. CDR3 nucleotide sequence: TGTGCCAGCATTCGGGAGGGGATTACGGGAGAGACCCAGTACTTC. Translated: CASIREGITGETQYF.

The sample holds a few counts of this clone. V is TRBV6-5 and J is TRBJ1-1, with 9 bases identical to TRBD1. V was clipped by 0 bases and J by 3 bases; unmatched bases: 5. This CDR3 contains 16 residues. Germline V gene lookup returns CDR1 MNHEY and CDR2 SVGAGI. CDR3 sequence: CASSYSGTGRDTEAFF. The CDR3 coding sequence is TGTGCCAGCAGTTACTCCGGGACAGGGAGGGACACTGAAGCTTTCTTT.

The genes are TRBV9 and TRBJ2-1; TRBD2 agrees at 8 bases. CDR1 and CDR2 (germline): SGDLS, YYNGEE. The CDR3 loop spans 15 amino acids. Trimming removed 3 bases from V and 2 bases from J; junction bases left unmatched: 4. The CDR3 DNA sequence: TGTGCCAGCAGCGCCAGCGGGAGAACCTACAATGAGCAGTTCTTC. Its translation: CASSASGRTYNEQFF.

This sequence joins TRBV6-5 and TRBJ1-1; D possibly corresponds to TRBD1 (5 bases). The CDR3 sequence is 14 residues long. Trimming removed 6 bases from V and 1 base from J, with 12 bases in between. CDR1 and CDR2 (germline): MNHEY, SVGAGI. The CDR3 nucleotides read TGTGCCAGCAGCTTCAGGGCCTCGAACACTGAAGCTTTCTTT. Its translation is CASSFRASNTEAFF.

The V gene is TRBV5-4, the J gene TRBJ2-3; 9 nucleotides agree with TRBD2. Germline CDR1 is SGHNT and CDR2 is YYREEE (reference sequence). V lost 0 bases and J lost 8; bases outside the gene matches: 16. The CDR3 sequence is 18 residues long. CDR3 nucleotide sequence: TGTGCCAGCAGCTTGGGAGCCGAGCGGGGGGCCGCACGGGGTACGCAGTATTTT. Amino acids: CASSLGAERGAARGTQYF.

V is TRBV10-2 and J is TRBJ2-5, with D tentatively TRBD2 (6 bases). V dropped 2 bases and J dropped 5 bases, with 24 bases sitting between them. This CDR3 spans 18 amino acids. Germline CDR1 is WSHSY and CDR2 is SAAADI. DNA of the CDR3: TGCGCCAGCAGTGAGGGTCTAGGAAGGCGGGGCCGGGGGGAGACCCAGTACTTC. It specifies CASSEGLGRRGRGETQYF.

The chain recombines TRBV3-1 (or the pseudogene TRBV3-2) with TRBJ1-2; D possibly corresponds to TRBD1 (5 bases). The CDR3 spans 17 residues. Trimming stripped 5 bases from V and 6 bases from J, with 25 bases between. Germline V gene lookup returns CDR1 LGHDT and CDR2 YNNKEL (reference sequence). The CDR3 DNA reads TGTGCCAGCAGCGGGATGACGAGACTGGGGGGGTTTGATGGCTACACCTTC. Translation: CASSGMTRLGGFDGYTF.

This rearrangement joins TRBV7-2 to TRBJ1-5, with a weak D call TRBD1 (5 bases). V was trimmed by 2 bases and J by 3 bases, leaving 17 bases between them. CDR3 size: 17 residues. Germline CDR1 and CDR2: SGHTA and FQGNSA. CDR3 sequence reads: CASSLTSIDSSNQPQHF. DNA for the CDR3: TGTGCCAGCAGCTTAACCTCGATTGACAGCTCCAATCAGCCCCAGCATTTT.

The V gene is TRBV24-1, the J gene TRBJ1-1, with D perhaps matching TRBD1 (5 bases). In germline, CDR1 is KGHDR, CDR2 SFDVKD. The CDR3 runs 15 residues. The ends were cut back, 9 bases at V and 1 base at J, with 17 bases in the middle. The DNA of the CDR3 is TGTGCCACCCAAGGGGCTTGGGATCGGAACACTGAAGCTTTCTTT. Translated, it gives CATQGAWDRNTEAFF.

The chain employs TRBV5-1 and TRBJ1-1; 9 nucleotides align to TRBD1. The CDR3 extends over 14 amino acids. Trimming at V came to 4 bases and at J to 10 bases, leaving 11 bases not matched to a gene. Germline V lookup: CDR1 SGHRS, CDR2 YFSETQ. CDR3 nucleotide sequence: TGCGCCAGCAGCCCCCCCCAAACAGGGGGCTCAGCTTTCTTT. It translates to CASSPPQTGGSAFF.

This CDR3 is CASRIGGTRETQYF. For the CDR3, the DNA is TGTGCCAGCAGAATTGGAGGGACCCGGGAGACCCAGTACTTC. The gene calls are TRBV7-8 and TRBJ2-5; D is perhaps TRBD2 (6 bases). From germline, CDR1 is SGHVS and CDR2 FQNEAQ. This CDR3 region has 14 residues. V lost 6 bases, J lost 5 bases, and 16 bases lay in between.